Here is one T cell receptor (beta chain) with its context. The data stem from a study of PD-L1 blockade in urothelial cancer. Germline V CDR1 and CDR2: MNHNY, SVGAGI (reference sequence). This CDR3 is built from 14 residues. The junction had 2 bases not matched to a gene; V was cut back by 6 bases and J by 0 bases. Profiling relied on immunoSEQ multiplex PCR, and the TCRdb table lists in-frame clones only, not all of them. The sample records roughly 130,000 clones, 70% to 85% being singletons. Documented time point: pretreatment peripheral blood. The chain joins TRBV6-6 to TRBJ2-1; 7 bases map to TRBD2. This clonotype was sampled from a man aged 45-65 years with urothelial cancer. Sample: PBMCs, taken around atezolizumab (anti-PD-L1) treatment. CDR3 DNA sequence: TGTGCCAGCAGGAGGACTAGCTCCTACAATGAGCAGTTCTTC. Its protein product is CASRRTSSYNEQFF.